The rows below give T cell receptor beta chains drawn from one sample of a study of response to subunit inactivated influenza vaccine. TCRdb used MiXCR to reprocess the RT-PCR reads, holding one entry per CDR3 protein. In the table there are 300,000 to 350,000 distinct CDR3 sequences, 21% of which are singletons. The sequencing used PBMCs from blood, collected 21 months after vaccination. These TCRs come from a man in his fifties or sixties who received an inactivated influenza vaccine. CDR3s include the opening cysteine and the closing phenylalanine or tryptophan. A D gene is named only where the DNA matches it firmly. Not all rows give a size; the values are once, few, many and, for expanded clones, a class.

clone_size,d_call,j_call,v_call,cdr3_nt,cdr3_aa
few,.,TRBJ1-5,TRBV20-1,TGCAGTGCTAGAAAAACCGGGACGTACAATCAGCCCCAGCATTTT,CSARKTGTYNQPQHF
.,TRBD2,TRBJ2-3,TRBV6-1,TGTGCCAGCAGTGACCATTTGCGGGGGGGCTCGGGGGATACGCAGTATTTT,CASSDHLRGGSGDTQYF
.,TRBD2,TRBJ2-7,TRBV11-2,TGTGCCAGCAGCTTATCCGGCGGGAGGGCCTACGAGCAGTACTTC,CASSLSGGRAYEQYF
few,TRBD2,TRBJ2-1,TRBV20-1,TGCAGTGCCCCCAGTTATAGCGGGGGGGCTGAGCAGTTCTTC,CSAPSYSGGAEQFF
.,.,TRBJ2-2,TRBV10-1,TGCGCCAGCAGTGGGGGGGCCTACACCGGGGAGCTGTTTTTT,CASSGGAYTGELFF
.,TRBD1,TRBJ2-7,TRBV4-3,TGCGCCAGCAGCCAAGATCCCGTGGGGACAGGGCCCTCCTACGAGCAGTACTTC,CASSQDPVGTGPSYEQYF
.,TRBD1,TRBJ2-7,TRBV5-6,TGTGCCAGCAGCTTATTGAGGACAGGACTCTACGAGCAGTACTTC,CASSLLRTGLYEQYF
many,TRBD1,TRBJ1-6,TRBV18,TGTGCCAGCTCACCCTGGGACAGGGGGCGTAATTCACCCCTCCACTTT,CASSPWDRGRNSPLHF
many,.,TRBJ1-3,TRBV5-6,TGTGCCAGCAGCTTTGACAGCTCTGGAAACACCATATATTTT,CASSFDSSGNTIYF
.,.,TRBJ2-7,TRBV18,TGTGCCAGCTCACCATCTGGTGCTACGCCCTACGAGCAGTACTTC,CASSPSGATPYEQYF
few,.,TRBJ1-2,TRBV11-1,TGTGCCAGCTCAGGAGGCGGAAGGAACTATGGCTACACCTTC,CASSGGGRNYGYTF
.,.,TRBJ1-4,TRBV20-1,TGCAGTGCTAAGAAACAGCCGGTGGTCGGAAAACTGTTTTTT,CSAKKQPVVGKLFF
.,TRBD1,TRBJ2-7,TRBV7-9,TGTGCCAGCAGCTTGAGACGGACAGGCGACGAGCAGTACTTC,CASSLRRTGDEQYF
.,.,TRBJ1-6,TRBV19,TGTGCCACGACCCCAGACAAAACAAATTCACCCTTCCACTTT,CATTPDKTNSPFHF
.,TRBD1,TRBJ1-2,TRBV20-1,TGCAGTGCTAGAGATGCGACAGGGTCGGATGGCTACACCTTC,CSARDATGSDGYTF
.,.,TRBJ1-5,TRBV12-5,TGTGCTAGTGCTTCTGGGACACCCCGAGGGCCCCAGCATTTT,CASASGTPRGPQHF
.,.,TRBJ1-1,TRBV18,TGTGCCAGCTCACCCGGTCAAGCGGACTGGAACACTGAAGCTTTCTTT,CASSPGQADWNTEAFF
.,TRBD1,TRBJ2-7,TRBV9,TGTGCCAGCAGCCCTGGGACAGCCATTACCTACGAGCAGTACTTC,CASSPGTAITYEQYF
.,.,TRBJ2-5,TRBV18,TGTGCCAGCTCACCACGGGATAAGGGGACCCAGTACTTC,CASSPRDKGTQYF
.,.,TRBJ2-1,TRBV20-1,TGCAGTGCGACGATAGCGAGCAATGAGCAGTTCTTC,CSATIASNEQFF
.,TRBD2,TRBJ2-1,TRBV24-1,TGTGCCACCAGCCCCGGGGGGGGCTTCCTAAATGAGCAGTTCTTC,CATSPGGGFLNEQFF
few,.,TRBJ1-1,TRBV10-3,TGTGCCACCAGTCCCAGGGGAGGGCGGAGCACTGAAGCTTTCTTT,CATSPRGGRSTEAFF
.,.,TRBJ2-7,TRBV4-3,TGCGCCAGCAGCCAAGAATGGTGGGGCGAGCAGTACTTC,CASSQEWWGEQYF